This TCR beta chain stems from a study of T cells in Graves' hyperthyroidism and ophthalmopathy. Across the study: Initial diagnosis, before any treatment, was when peripheral blood was collected. Study outcomes and limitations: Most thyroid clonotypes expanded above 0.001 appeared in blood too.

Newly diagnosed hyperthyroidism patients aged 18 to 65 years had disease lasting under 2 months. There are a few counts of this clonotype. Antigen: not known. The CDR3 regions of TCR beta were amplified from RNA transcripts. A set of HTBI primers served as the primers for a first-round RT-PCR of the TCR CDR3. MiXCR, applied by TCRdb to the multiplex PCR reads, yields one record per CDR3 protein. The table includes some 440,000 distinct CDR3 sequences, approximately 15% detected once. CDR1 is ENHRY, CDR2 SYGVKD, per germline. Trimming shortened V by 6 bases and J by 12 bases, and 15 bases separated the two germline ends. CDR3 length equals 12 residues.

The TCR originated in a woman aged 18-29 years with Graves' hyperthyroidism. This sequence joins TRBV10-3 and TRBJ2-1, with D maybe TRBD1 (5 bases). The sample consisted of blood. The CDR3 protein is CAISVQGRRQFF. In DNA, the CDR3 is TGTGCCATCAGCGTCCAGGGTAGGCGGCAGTTCTTC.